This T cell receptor beta chain was captured in a study of tumor and adjacent non-tumor tissue in lung cancer. Study-wide findings and caveats: In normal lung, the top 100 clones were significantly more dominant than in tumor. Compared with tumor, normal lung showed significantly lower TCR diversity.

No cell sorting was done before RNA was extracted from the tissue. Of note for this clonotype: The antigen remains unidentified. The junction and the germline gene differ at one end; a read error may be behind it.

A modified ARM-PCR protocol with three rounds of nested PCR amplified TCRbeta. MiXCR was run by TCRdb on the multiplex PCR reads, yielding one entry per CDR3 protein. The sample comprises 70,000 to 90,000 distinct CDR3 sequences, around 85% of which are singletons, and 10% to 15% rests with the top ten. The sample taken for sequencing was lung tumor tissue. The clonotype comes from a woman in her 50s with non-small cell lung cancer.

The CDR3 is CSLESGTGEKLSF. CDR3 in DNA: TGCAGTCTTGAATCAGGGACGGGTGAAAAACTGTCTTTT. The rearrangement uses TRBV29-1 and TRBJ1-4; the D gene is possibly TRBD1 (5 bases). CDR3 length: 13 amino acids. Looked up from germline, CDR1 is SQVTM and CDR2 is ANQGSEA.